The rows below give T cell receptor beta chains drawn from one sample of a study of early T cells in non-severe SARS-CoV-2 infection. TCRdb re-derived calls from the 5' RACE reads in MiXCR, one entry per CDR3 protein. The data hold 55,000 to 75,000 distinct CDR3 sequences, with roughly 8% observed a single time. Sequences were obtained from whole blood. These TCRs come from an adult who was a healthcare worker with PCR-confirmed SARS-CoV-2 infection or an uninfected control (not recorded which). The CDR3 runs from the conserved cysteine through the conserved F or W. Each record gives: clone size, V gene, D gene, J gene, CDR3 protein, CDR3 DNA. The D gene is left open where the match is weak. The size of a clone is reported for some rows only, either as once, few or many, or as a class for expanded clones.

abundance: many
v_gene: TRBV6-6
d_gene: TRBD2
j_gene: TRBJ2-3
CDR3aa: CASSYDASGSVDTQYF
CDR3nt: TGTGCCAGCAGTTACGACGCTAGCGGGAGTGTAGATACGCAGTATTTT

abundance: many
v_gene: TRBV20-1
d_gene: NA
j_gene: TRBJ1-1
CDR3aa: CSVMRNTEAFF
CDR3nt: TGCAGCGTTATGCGGAACACTGAAGCTTTCTTT

abundance: few
v_gene: TRBV6-8
d_gene: TRBD1
j_gene: TRBJ1-5
CDR3aa: CASSYTNRGQRPQHF
CDR3nt: TGTGCCAGCAGTTACACAAACAGGGGGCAGCGGCCCCAGCATTTT

abundance: few
v_gene: TRBV7-9
d_gene: NA
j_gene: TRBJ1-3
CDR3aa: CASSPRQVPGNTIYF
CDR3nt: TGTGCCAGCAGCCCACGGCAGGTACCTGGAAACACCATATATTTT

abundance: NA
v_gene: TRBV7-2
d_gene: TRBD2
j_gene: TRBJ2-1
CDR3aa: CASTASGRGSYNEQFF
CDR3nt: TGTGCCAGCACCGCTAGCGGGAGAGGTTCCTACAATGAGCAGTTCTTC

abundance: NA
v_gene: TRBV7-9
d_gene: TRBD2
j_gene: TRBJ2-5
CDR3aa: CASSATSGPQETQYF
CDR3nt: TGTGCCAGCAGCGCGACTAGCGGGCCTCAAGAGACCCAGTACTTC

abundance: many
v_gene: TRBV2
d_gene: TRBD1
j_gene: TRBJ1-5
CDR3aa: CASSGEGQRNQPQHF
CDR3nt: TGTGCCAGCAGTGGGGAGGGACAGCGCAATCAGCCCCAGCATTTT

abundance: many
v_gene: TRBV7-9
d_gene: NA
j_gene: TRBJ2-3
CDR3aa: CASSFGTRSDTQYF
CDR3nt: TGTGCCAGCAGCTTCGGGACGAGGTCAGATACGCAGTATTTT

abundance: few
v_gene: TRBV20-1
d_gene: TRBD1
j_gene: TRBJ1-2
CDR3aa: CSAYRDSYGYTF
CDR3nt: TGCAGTGCCTACCGGGACAGCTATGGCTACACCTTC

abundance: many
v_gene: TRBV30
d_gene: TRBD2
j_gene: TRBJ2-2
CDR3aa: CAWSVGSGGYTGELFF
CDR3nt: TGTGCCTGGAGTGTGGGTAGCGGGGGATACACCGGGGAGCTGTTTTTT

abundance: many
v_gene: TRBV20-1
d_gene: TRBD1
j_gene: TRBJ2-7
CDR3aa: CSARDRADRHF
CDR3nt: TGCAGTGCTAGAGATCGAGCGGACAGGCACTTC

abundance: NA
v_gene: TRBV12-3/TRBV12-4
d_gene: NA
j_gene: TRBJ1-2
CDR3aa: CASSPPARWDDYGYTF
CDR3nt: TGTGCCAGCAGTCCTCCCGCGCGGTGGGATGACTATGGCTACACCTTC

abundance: NA
v_gene: TRBV2
d_gene: TRBD2
j_gene: TRBJ2-1
CDR3aa: CASTLAAYNEQFF
CDR3nt: TGTGCCAGCACCCTAGCGGCTTACAATGAGCAGTTCTTC

abundance: many
v_gene: TRBV11-2
d_gene: TRBD2
j_gene: TRBJ2-1
CDR3aa: CASRVRSGGNEQFF
CDR3nt: TGTGCCAGCAGGGTGAGAAGCGGGGGGAATGAGCAGTTCTTC

abundance: NA
v_gene: TRBV7-8
d_gene: NA
j_gene: TRBJ2-7
CDR3aa: CASSFQWEVLTEQYF
CDR3nt: TGTGCCAGCAGCTTCCAGTGGGAGGTGTTGACCGAGCAGTACTTC

abundance: NA
v_gene: TRBV2
d_gene: NA
j_gene: TRBJ2-2
CDR3aa: CASNLWAGELFF
CDR3nt: TGTGCCAGCAACTTGTGGGCCGGGGAGCTGTTTTTT

abundance: many
v_gene: TRBV20-1
d_gene: NA
j_gene: TRBJ1-1
CDR3aa: CSARSTGNTEAFF
CDR3nt: TGCAGTGCCCGGTCGACCGGGAACACTGAAGCTTTCTTT